The present T cell receptor (beta chain) was sequenced within a study of T cells in Graves' hyperthyroidism and ophthalmopathy. Broader study findings: A model built on 13 V-J features separated ophthalmopathy from stable hyperthyroidism. In the blood, most expanded thyroid clonotypes above 0.001 appeared as well.

On this clonotype itself: What it recognizes is unknown.

From RNA transcripts, TCR beta CDR3 regions were amplified. Primed by the HTBI set, a first-round RT-PCR was run on the TCR CDR3. TCRdb passed the multiplex PCR reads through MiXCR, listing each CDR3 protein once. The sample carries about 690,000 distinct CDR3 sequences, 17% recorded once. This CDR3 has 18 residues. Germline CDR1 and CDR2: LGHDT and YNNKEL (reference sequence). With 6 bases removed from V and 4 bases from J, the gap between germline ends came to 27 bases. Absence of ophthalmopathy progression within 18 months defined stable Graves' hyperthyroidism. Clinical symptoms, serum thyroxine and TRAb, thyroid ultrasound and orbital computed tomography were used for the diagnoses.

J is TRBJ1-2 and V is TRBV3-1; tentative D call: TRBD1 (6 bases). The receptor was derived from a man in his forties or fifties with Graves' hyperthyroidism. The sequencing input was blood. CDR3 nucleotide sequence: TGTGCCAGCAGTGGGGCGAGGACAGTCGTTTACCTTGGCTATGGCTACACCTTC. It yields the protein CASSGARTVVYLGYGYTF.